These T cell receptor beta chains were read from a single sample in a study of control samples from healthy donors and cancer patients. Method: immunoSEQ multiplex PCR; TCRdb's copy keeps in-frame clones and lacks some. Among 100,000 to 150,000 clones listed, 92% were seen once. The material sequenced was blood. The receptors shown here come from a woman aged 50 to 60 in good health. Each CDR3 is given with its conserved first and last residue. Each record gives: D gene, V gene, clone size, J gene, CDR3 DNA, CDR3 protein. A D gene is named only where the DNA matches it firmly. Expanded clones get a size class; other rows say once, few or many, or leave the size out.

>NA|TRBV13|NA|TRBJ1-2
TGTGCCAGCAGCCAAACCCATTTGGCGGGGCCAAGTGGCTACACCTTC
CASSQTHLAGPSGYTF
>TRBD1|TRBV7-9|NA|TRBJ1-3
TGTGCCAGCAGCTCCGCCCGGACAGGGAACTCTGGAAACACCATATATTTT
CASSSARTGNSGNTIYF
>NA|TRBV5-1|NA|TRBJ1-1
TGCGCCAGCAATAGGGATCCTGGCAAGATGAACACTGAAGCTTTCTTT
CASNRDPGKMNTEAFF
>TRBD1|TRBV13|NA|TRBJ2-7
TGTGCCAGCAGCCAGGGACAGGGGGCGACCTACGAGCAGTACTTC
CASSQGQGATYEQYF
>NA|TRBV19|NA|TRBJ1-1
TGTGCCAGTAGTATTCAGCACTTTAACAGTCCGAACACTGAAGCTTTCTTT
CASSIQHFNSPNTEAFF
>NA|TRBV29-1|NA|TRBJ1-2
TGCAGCGCCTTACTGGGGTGGGGAGGCTACACCTTC
CSALLGWGGYTF
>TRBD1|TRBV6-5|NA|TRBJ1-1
TGTGCCAGCAGAGGGACAGGGGAAGTCTACACTGAAGCTTTCTTT
CASRGTGEVYTEAFF
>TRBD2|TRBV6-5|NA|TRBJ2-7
TGTGCCAGCAGTTACTCGGCGGGGGGGGCCTACGAGCAGTACTTC
CASSYSAGGAYEQYF
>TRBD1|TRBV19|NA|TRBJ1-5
TGTGCCAGTAGTATGTGGGACAGGGAACAGCCCCAGCATTTT
CASSMWDREQPQHF
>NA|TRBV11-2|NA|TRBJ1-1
TGTGCCAGCAGCATTGGGACGGGGAACACTGAAGCTTTCTTT
CASSIGTGNTEAFF
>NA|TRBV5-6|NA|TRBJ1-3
TGTGCCAGCAACTACAGGAGCTCTGGAAACACCATATATTTT
CASNYRSSGNTIYF
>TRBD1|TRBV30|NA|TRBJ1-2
TGTGCCACGAAGGGGGCTAGGGGCTATGGCTACACCTTC
CATKGARGYGYTF
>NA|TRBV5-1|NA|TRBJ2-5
TGCGCCAGCAGCGGAATTCAGGGATCAGAGACCCAGTACTTC
CASSGIQGSETQYF
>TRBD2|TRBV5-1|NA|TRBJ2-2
TGCGCCAGCAGCTTCGGGGGGGAGACCGGGGAGCTGTTTTTT
CASSFGGETGELFF
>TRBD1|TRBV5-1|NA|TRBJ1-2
TGCGCCAGCTGCCAATACCCACCTCGTAGGGACAGGGTATTCTATGGCTACACCTTC
CASCQYPPRRDRVFYGYTF
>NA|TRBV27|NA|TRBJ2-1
TGTGCCAGCAGAATGACAGTAAGCTCCTACAATGAGCAGTTCTTC
CASRMTVSSYNEQFF
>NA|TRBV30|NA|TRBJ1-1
TGTGCCTGGAGTGGGGGAGGGAACACTGAAGCTTTCTTT
CAWSGGGNTEAFF
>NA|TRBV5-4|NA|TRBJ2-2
TGTGCCAGCAGCTCCGGGTTCACCGGGGAGCTGTTTTTT
CASSSGFTGELFF
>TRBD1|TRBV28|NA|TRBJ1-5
TGTGCCAGCGTTTCGGCCGGGACAGGGGATAATCAGCCCCAGCATTTT
CASVSAGTGDNQPQHF
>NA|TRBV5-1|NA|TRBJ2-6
TGCGCCAGCAGCTTGCTAGGATTCTCTGGGGCCAACGTCCTGACTTTC
CASSLLGFSGANVLTF
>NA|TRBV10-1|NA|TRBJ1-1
TGCGCCAGCAGTTCGGACGCCGGTGAAGCTTTCTTT
CASSSDAGEAFF
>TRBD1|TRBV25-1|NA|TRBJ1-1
TGTGCCAGCAGTGAATGGGGACAGGGGCGCTCGGGGACTGAAGCTTTCTTT
CASSEWGQGRSGTEAFF
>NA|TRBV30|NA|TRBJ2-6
TGTGCCTGGAGTGGGCGGGGCCTCTCTGGGGCCAACGTCCTGACTTTC
CAWSGRGLSGANVLTF
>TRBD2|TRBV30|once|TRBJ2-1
TGTGCCTGGAGTCATACTAGCGGTTTAAATGAGCAGTTCTTC
CAWSHTSGLNEQFF
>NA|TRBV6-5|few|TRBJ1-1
TGTGCCAGCAGTACCAGTGCAGGAGGGACTGAAGCTTTCTTT
CASSTSAGGTEAFF
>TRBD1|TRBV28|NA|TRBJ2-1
TGTGCCAGCAGCCCCTCCTCAGGGGGCGCCTACAATGAGCAGTTCTTC
CASSPSSGGAYNEQFF
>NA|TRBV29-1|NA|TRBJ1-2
TGCAGCGTAAAACTCAGGGCCGGGGGGAGCTATGGCTACACCTTC
CSVKLRAGGSYGYTF
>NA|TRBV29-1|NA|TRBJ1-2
TGCAGCGTGGGTCCCGATCAGGGGAGTTACACCTTC
CSVGPDQGSYTF
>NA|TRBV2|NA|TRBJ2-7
TGTGCCACGCTCGAGGGCAACTACGAGCAGTACTTC
CATLEGNYEQYF
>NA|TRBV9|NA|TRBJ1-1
TGTGCCAGCAGCCCCCACAAAAACACTGAAGCTTTCTTT
CASSPHKNTEAFF
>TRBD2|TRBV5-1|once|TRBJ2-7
TGCGCCAGCAGCTCGAGGGGCGGGAGACTCGACGAGCAGTACTTC
CASSSRGGRLDEQYF
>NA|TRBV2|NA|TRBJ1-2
TGTGCCAGCGCACAGGGCCGTCTTAACTATGGCTACACCTTC
CASAQGRLNYGYTF
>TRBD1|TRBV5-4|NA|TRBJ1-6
TGTGCCAGCGGGACAACAGGGGGCGCGTATAATTCACCCCTCCACTTT
CASGTTGGAYNSPLHF
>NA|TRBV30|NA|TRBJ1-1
TGTGCCTGGAGTGTACACTACGGGCCTGAAGCTTTCTTT
CAWSVHYGPEAFF
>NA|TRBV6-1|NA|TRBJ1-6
TGTGCCAGCAGTGCCCCCCCAGGGGCTCGGAATTCACCCCTCCACTTT
CASSAPPGARNSPLHF
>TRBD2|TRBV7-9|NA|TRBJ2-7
TGTGCCAGCAGCCAACCGGGGGGGCCCTACGAGCAGTACTTC
CASSQPGGPYEQYF
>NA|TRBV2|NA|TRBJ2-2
TGTGCCAGCAGTGCCCAGGGGAACACCGGGGAGCTGTTTTTT
CASSAQGNTGELFF
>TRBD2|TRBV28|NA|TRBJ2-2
TGTGCCAGCAGTTCCTCTAGCGGGAGGACCGGGGAGCTGTTTTTT
CASSSSSGRTGELFF
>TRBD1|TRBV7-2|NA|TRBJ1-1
TGTGCCAGCAGCAGGCAGGGGGGCACAATTGAAGCTTTCTTT
CASSRQGGTIEAFF